These 18 T cell receptor beta chains share one sample of origin, sequenced in a study of blood T cell repertoires in COVID-19. Generated by immunoSEQ multiplex PCR, the TCRdb table keeps only in-frame clones and is missing some. The data contain roughly 230,000 clones, 82% of them seen just once; the ten biggest clones take up about 3.6%. The sample was peripheral blood. The receptors were gathered from a woman aged 80 or over with acute or convalescent COVID-19.

The chain combines TRBV7-9 with TRBJ2-7; D is perhaps TRBD2 (5 bases). The CDR3 is 12 residues long. The V and J ends lost 2 bases and 6 bases respectively, with 8 bases between them. Looked up from germline, CDR1 is SEHNR and CDR2 is FQNEAQ (reference sequence). CDR3: CASSLLGVEQYF. The CDR3 DNA reads as TGTGCCAGCAGCTTACTCGGGGTCGAGCAGTACTTC.

V is TRBV29-1 and J is TRBJ1-2, with D unresolved. Between the trimmed V and J ends, which lost 6 bases and 6 bases, there was a span of 14 bases. The CDR3 extends over 12 amino acids. Per the germline V gene, CDR1 is SQVTM and CDR2 is ANQGSEA. The CDR3 loop is CSVEGLSDGYTF. The CDR3 nucleotides read TGCAGCGTGGAGGGCCTGTCCGATGGCTACACCTTC.

This clone appeared a few times. CDR3 sequence (DNA): TGCGCCAGCAGCTTGGTTCTAGCGGGTAATGAGCAGTTCTTC. Translating gives CASSLVLAGNEQFF. The V and J genes are TRBV5-1 and TRBJ2-1; 8 nucleotides agree with TRBD2. Germline V gene data show CDR1 as SGHRS and CDR2 as YFSETQ. The V gene end was trimmed by 0 bases and the J gene end by 7 bases; junction bases not matched to a gene: 3. This CDR3 has 14 residues.

The chain joins TRBV7-8 to TRBJ2-7, with TRBD1 as a possible D gene (5 bases). The germline V gene encodes CDR1 SGHVS and CDR2 FQNEAQ. The CDR3 consists of 15 residues. With 0 bases removed from V and 3 bases from J, the gap between germline ends came to 12 bases. The CDR3 protein is CASSLAPTGFYEQYF. In DNA form, the CDR3 reads TGTGCCAGCAGCTTAGCGCCAACAGGTTTCTACGAGCAGTACTTC.

Worth noting for this clone: Other DNA sequences in the sample encode the same CDR3. The chain links TRBV7-2 to TRBJ2-2, with D possibly TRBD2 on 6 matching bases. The CDR3 has 15 residues. From germline, CDR1 is SGHTA and CDR2 FQGNSA. V was pared by 4 bases and J by 1 base, with 10 bases between. The CDR3 is CASSSGTLNTGELFF. The CDR3 coding sequence is TGTGCCAGCAGCTCCGGGACTTTGAACACCGGGGAGCTGTTTTTT.

DNA for the CDR3: TGTGCCTCCTGGGGACAACGAATCTCTGGGGCCAACGTCCTGACTTTC. It codes for CASWGQRISGANVLTF. The V gene is TRBV19, the J gene TRBJ2-6, with a possible D match to TRBD1 (6 bases). CDR3 length: 16 residues. V shed 11 bases and J shed 0 bases, with 17 bases lying between them. Per the germline V gene, CDR1 is LNHDA and CDR2 is SQIVND (reference sequence).

CDR3 amino acids: CASGSGQGVYGYTF. CDR3 DNA sequence: TGTGCTAGTGGTTCGGGACAGGGCGTGTATGGCTACACCTTC. V usage is TRBV12-5 and J usage is TRBJ1-2; 9 positions agree with TRBD1. V trimming: 4 bases; J trimming: 5 bases; junction bases outside the gene matches: 5. CDR1 and CDR2 (germline): LGHNT, FRNRAP. CDR3 length: 14 residues.

The rearrangement joins TRBV6-5 to TRBJ2-3; 8 nucleotides line up with TRBD2. Germline values: CDR1 MNHEY, CDR2 SVGAGI. J was trimmed by 6 bases and V by 5 bases; bases with no gene match: 10. The CDR3 loop spans 15 amino acids. This CDR3 reads CASSSLSGIGDTQYF. In nucleotides, the CDR3 is TGTGCCAGCAGTAGCCTTAGCGGGATTGGGGATACGCAGTATTTT.

The chain recombines TRBV18 with TRBJ2-5; 8 nucleotides agree with TRBD2. CDR3 length: 15 amino acids. Germline CDR1 is KGHSH and CDR2 is LQKENI. V lost 3 bases, J lost 3 bases, and 6 bases stayed unmatched. The CDR3 sequence is CASSPSVAGKETQYF. Here the CDR3 DNA reads TGTGCCAGCTCACCTTCCGTAGCGGGGAAAGAGACCCAGTACTTC.

For the CDR3, the DNA is TGTGCCAGCAGACATTCAGACGAGAGCCGGGGTGAGCAGTTCTTC. Translated: CASRHSDESRGEQFF. This chain links TRBV7-6 with TRBJ2-1; TRBD2 might be the D (5 bases). Per the germline V gene, CDR1 is SGHVS and CDR2 is FNYEAQ. This CDR3 is built from 15 residues. The germline V and J ends were trimmed by 6 bases and 9 bases, with 21 bases remaining between them.

The chain joins TRBV28 to TRBJ2-4, with TRBD2 identical over 7 bases. The J segment lost 5 bases and the V segment lost 3 bases, leaving 4 bases of the junction unmatched. The CDR3 has 14 residues. Germline V lookup: CDR1 MDHEN, CDR2 SYDVKM. The CDR3 DNA reads as TGTGCCAGCAGTTTTCCGGGGAGGGAAAACATTCAGTACTTC. Translated, it gives CASSFPGRENIQYF.

The chain carries TRBV12-5 and TRBJ1-1; 8 bases are shared with TRBD1. V gave up 7 bases and J gave up 2 bases; unmatched junction bases: 3. The CDR3 is 13 residues long. Germline V gives CDR1 LGHNT, CDR2 FRNRAP. CDR3 amino acids: CASAPGGNTEAFF. CDR3 DNA: TGTGCTAGTGCCCCAGGGGGCAACACTGAAGCTTTCTTT.

This rearrangement joins TRBV6-5 to TRBJ1-2; D may be TRBD1 (5 bases). Trimming pared 9 bases from V and 0 bases from J, leaving 11 bases between. The CDR3 is made up of 13 amino acids. Germline CDR1 MNHEY, CDR2 SVGAGI. CDR3 loop: CASTAGTNYGYTF. DNA of the CDR3: TGTGCCAGTACCGCAGGGACTAACTATGGCTACACCTTC.

This sequence joins TRBV11-3 and TRBJ1-1; D is unresolved. Germline CDR1 and CDR2: SGHNT and YENEEA. Trimming cost V 5 bases and J 8 bases, with 18 bases left between them. This CDR3 is built from 14 residues. This CDR3 reads CASSPETVTVEAFF. The CDR3 bases are TGTGCCAGCAGCCCAGAAACCGTCACAGTAGAAGCTTTCTTT. The whole variable domain, remainder taken from reference TRBV11-3 and TRBJ1-1, is EAGVVQSPRYKIIEKKQPVAFWCNPISGHNTLYWYLQNLGQGPELLIRYENEEAVDDSQLPKDRFSAERLKGVDSTLKIQPAELGDSAVYLCASSPETVTVEAFFGQGTRLTVV.

The V gene is TRBV30, the J gene TRBJ2-3; TRBD2 matches at 9 bases. The trim removed 0 bases at V and 4 bases at J, leaving 2 bases unmatched. In germline, CDR1 is GTSNPN, CDR2 SVGIG (reference sequence). The CDR3 has 14 residues. The CDR3 DNA reads as TGTGCCTGGAGTGTAGGGACTAGCCCAGATACGCAGTATTTT. This codes for CAWSVGTSPDTQYF.

This chain uses TRBV27 with TRBJ2-7; D possibly corresponds to TRBD1 (6 bases). Germline assignment: CDR1 MNHEY and CDR2 SMNVEV (reference sequence). The V gene lost 9 bases and the J gene lost 6 bases, with 18 bases spanning the gap. This CDR3 has 13 amino acids. The CDR3 DNA reads as TGTGCCAGTAGACCCTACAGGACAGCCGAGCAGTACTTC. As protein: CASRPYRTAEQYF.

This chain links TRBV11-3 with TRBJ2-4, with 14 bases lining up with TRBD2. Germline V gene data show CDR1 as SGHNT and CDR2 as YENEEA. This CDR3 comprises 16 residues. The junction had 7 bases not matched to a gene; V was cut back by 5 bases and J by 7 bases. CDR3 residues: CASSAGTSGGYNIQYF. CDR3 bases: TGTGCCAGCAGCGCCGGGACTAGCGGGGGTTACAACATTCAGTACTTC. Looking up the rest from reference TRBV11-3 and TRBJ2-4 gives the full variable domain: EAGVVQSPRYKIIEKKQPVAFWCNPISGHNTLYWYLQNLGQGPELLIRYENEEAVDDSQLPKDRFSAERLKGVDSTLKIQPAELGDSAVYLCASSAGTSGGYNIQYFGAGTRLSVL.

J is TRBJ2-5 and V is TRBV24-1; no clear D. With 3 bases removed from V and 7 bases from J, the gap between germline ends came to 8 bases. CDR1 and CDR2 from the germline V gene are KGHDR and SFDVKD. The CDR3 contains 12 residues. The CDR3 region has the DNA TGTGCCACCAGTGATCGAGGAGTGACCCAGTACTTC. This translates into CATSDRGVTQYF.